The source of this T cell receptor (beta chain) is a study of CD8 T cells in ankylosing spondylitis. Overall study findings and caveats: Earlier work had already found some motif variants in reactive arthritis synovial fluid and blood. Ankylosing spondylitis blood appeared to be characterized by a TCR beta motif of several highly homologous variants.

This clonotype was observed at least ten times. Its specificity is not known. TCRdb processed the 5' RACE reads anew with MiXCR; each CDR3 protein has one entry. The sample has 350,000 or so distinct CDR3 sequences, 11% seen once; the top ten hold about a tenth. Trimming pared 0 bases from V and 8 bases from J, leaving 7 bases between. Per germline, CDR1 SQVTM and CDR2 ANQGSEA. The CDR3 has 11 residues. The rearrangement joins TRBV29-1 to TRBJ1-1; D not certain. The sample consisted of blood, either unsorted or a sorted T cell fraction (not recorded which). The TCR originated in a female donor with ankylosing spondylitis or in good health (not recorded which). CDR3 DNA sequence: TGCAGCGTTGAAGAAGGCAGGGAAGCTTTCTTT. Protein product: CSVEEGREAFF.